These 8 T cell receptor beta chains were sequenced from one sample in a study of CD8+ T cells in alopecia areata. TCR sequencing used cDNA made by reverse transcription of extracted RNA. TCRdb's table, derived via immunoSEQ multiplex PCR, lists solely in-frame clones and lacks some. The sample holds around 120,000 clones; about 50% are singletons and the top ten take roughly a tenth. Sequencing was carried out using NKG2D-low CD8+ T cells sorted from blood. The receptors stem from a human donor with alopecia areata.

This clone has more than one count but fewer than ten. The gene calls are TRBV29-1 and TRBJ2-5; the D is unclear. V was pared by 6 bases and J by 9 bases, with 8 bases between. CDR1 is SQVTM, CDR2 ANQGSEA, per germline. The CDR3 is made up of 9 amino acids. The CDR3 sequence: CSVGEAQYF. In nucleotides, the CDR3 is TGCAGCGTGGGCGAGGCCCAGTACTTC.

The chain links TRBV27 to TRBJ2-7, with D maybe TRBD2 (6 bases). The ends were cut back, 2 bases at V and 2 bases at J, with 10 bases in the middle. This CDR3 region has 14 residues. CDR1 and CDR2 (germline): MNHEY, SMNVEV (reference sequence). CDR3: CASSLAGRPYEQYF. The CDR3 bases are TGTGCCAGCAGTTTAGCGGGAAGACCCTACGAGCAGTACTTC.

On this clone itself: Other nucleotide sequences in the sample specify the same CDR3. V gene TRBV29-1 combines with J gene TRBJ2-1, with 7 nucleotides matching TRBD2. There are 14 residues in the CDR3. The V segment lost 3 bases and the J segment 0 bases; nucleotides outside the gene matches: 2. CDR1 is SQVTM and CDR2 is ANQGSEA in the germline V gene. The CDR3 region is CSVDGGSSYNEQFF. The CDR3 nucleotides read TGCAGCGTTGACGGCGGGAGCTCCTACAATGAGCAGTTCTTC.

The chain joins TRBV29-1 to TRBJ2-3, with D tentatively TRBD2 (5 bases). Germline values: CDR1 SQVTM, CDR2 ANQGSEA. Trimming took 2 bases from V and 1 from J, leaving 13 bases between them. This CDR3 region has 15 residues. In DNA, the CDR3 is TGCAGCGTTGAAAGAGTACGGGATGGCACAGATACGCAGTATTTT. Its translation is CSVERVRDGTDTQYF.

This clone was seen a handful of times. V usage is TRBV9 and J usage is TRBJ2-1; D is ambiguous. Germline V CDR1 and CDR2: SGDLS, YYNGEE. The V gene lost 6 bases and the J gene lost 2 bases, with 12 bases spanning the gap. The CDR3 length is 14 residues. CDR3 residues: CASNPGGTYNEQFF. CDR3 coding DNA: TGTGCCAGCAACCCGGGTGGGACCTACAATGAGCAGTTCTTC.

The V call is TRBV6-4, the J call TRBJ2-1; D not certain. This CDR3 is built from 13 residues. V lost 0 bases and J lost 3, with 3 bases in between. CDR1 MRHNA and CDR2 SNTAGT come from the germline V gene. The CDR3 DNA is TGTGCCAGCAGTGACTCGGTCTACAATGAGCAGTTCTTC. Amino acids: CASSDSVYNEQFF.

This clone was seen a few times. J is TRBJ1-2 and V is TRBV29-1, with D unclear. The CDR3 spans 16 residues. V shed 3 bases and J shed 1 base, with 18 bases lying between them. CDR1 is SQVTM and CDR2 is ANQGSEA in the germline V gene. In DNA, the CDR3 is TGCAGCGTTGAGCCACACGTTGAAACAGTTAACTATGGCTACACCTTC. It translates to CSVEPHVETVNYGYTF.

In its sample, this clone was seen once. The V and J genes are TRBV27 and TRBJ2-1, with a weak D call TRBD1 (5 bases). The germline CDR1 and CDR2 sequences are MNHEY and SMNVEV (reference sequence). The CDR3 has 14 amino acids. V lost 4 bases and J 5 bases, leaving 12 bases between the germline ends. This CDR3 is CASSSDTMDNEQFF. CDR3 coding DNA: TGTGCCAGCAGTTCGGACACCATGGACAATGAGCAGTTCTTC.